Listed below are T cell receptor beta chains from one sample, sequenced in a study of monozygotic twins with inflammatory bowel disease. TCRdb re-called the 5' RACE reads and catalogs CDR3 proteins one per entry, DNA excluded. The sample has approximately 140,000 distinct CDR3 sequences; the top ten hold under 2.5%. Sequences were obtained from blood. Receptor source: a human donor with ulcerative colitis or Crohn's disease, or a healthy co-twin of an affected twin (not recorded which). The CDR3 runs from the conserved cysteine through the conserved F or W.

V gene	J gene	CDR3 protein
TRBV7-2	TRBJ2-1	CASSLWTSGGLNNEQFF
TRBV20-1	TRBJ2-7	CSASIGLASDEQYF
TRBV20-1	TRBJ1-5	CSARSGDLNQPQHF
TRBV7-2	TRBJ2-1	CASSLGGVFYNEQFF
TRBV18	TRBJ2-3	CASSPSSGGVTDTQYF
TRBV2	TRBJ2-7	CASSAGRKTDEQYF
TRBV20-1	TRBJ1-2	CSARPRQGTWYGYTF
TRBV7-9	TRBJ1-5	CASSLGYGQPQHF
TRBV6-2/TRBV6-3	TRBJ1-5	CASRREGWIHQPQHF
TRBV28	TRBJ2-3	CASSLAGGETDTQYF
TRBV20-1	TRBJ1-1	CSAIVQGLQAFF
TRBV5-1	TRBJ2-7	CASSLPTPSYEQYF
TRBV10-2	TRBJ2-1	CASRDGYPYNEQFF
TRBV18	TRBJ2-7	CASSPAGSTSYEQYF
TRBV12-3/TRBV12-4	TRBJ2-3	CASSPDSTDTQYF
TRBV20-1	TRBJ1-4	CSANPGPADEKLFF
TRBV7-2	TRBJ2-3	CASSYSGPVDTQYF
TRBV7-9	TRBJ2-7	CASSFGRGYEQYF
TRBV18	TRBJ2-3	CASSPMGTPSTDTQYF
TRBV7-2	TRBJ2-1	CASSPSGTGGSSEQFF
TRBV5-1	TRBJ2-2	CASSLYGGRGTGELFF
TRBV4-2	TRBJ2-1	CASSQDGGAVTSYNEQFF
TRBV5-1	TRBJ1-6	CASTYTVGENSPLHF
TRBV12-3/TRBV12-4	TRBJ2-2	CASSLQIRTGELFF
TRBV18	TRBJ1-1	CASSPGLRGLTEAFF
TRBV15	TRBJ1-2	CATSPDTNYGYTF
TRBV6-1	TRBJ2-7	CASSPGQGAYEQYF
TRBV6-2/TRBV6-3	TRBJ2-1	CASSYPTGKTYNEQFF
TRBV7-2	TRBJ2-7	CASSPTSGGVYEQYF
TRBV2	TRBJ2-7	CASSAESGFYEQYF
TRBV20-1	TRBJ1-6	CSARDWPDPLNSPLHF
TRBV7-3	TRBJ1-6	CASSSQSGTSLHF
TRBV11-1	TRBJ2-1	CASSSSGTSGPSSYNEQFF
TRBV11-2	TRBJ1-6	CATQDSSYNSPLHF
TRBV28	TRBJ1-2	CASSPGFRGYTF
TRBV5-5	TRBJ2-7	CASSYVGEIRLAYEQYF
TRBV7-9	TRBJ2-1	CASKTGEHSYNEQFF
TRBV15	TRBJ2-7	CATSRDPKRDEQYF
TRBV12-3/TRBV12-4	TRBJ1-2	CASSFYVNGYTF
TRBV20-1	TRBJ1-5	CSANYPAQGSSPQHF
TRBV10-3	TRBJ1-1	CAISAGTHSRPTEAFF
TRBV6-4	TRBJ1-1	CASSSIPGAEAFF
TRBV5-1	TRBJ2-7	CASSVMRARAYEQYF
TRBV18	TRBJ2-1	CASSPPGTRVGNEQFF
TRBV24-1	TRBJ2-3	CATSDSRNTDTQYF
TRBV11-2	TRBJ2-2	CASSPGTGGTGELFF
TRBV27	TRBJ2-7	CASSLPGQGAYEQYF
TRBV20-1	TRBJ1-4	CSAREDFYGFNEKLFF
TRBV5-1	TRBJ2-5	CASSLEVAETQYF